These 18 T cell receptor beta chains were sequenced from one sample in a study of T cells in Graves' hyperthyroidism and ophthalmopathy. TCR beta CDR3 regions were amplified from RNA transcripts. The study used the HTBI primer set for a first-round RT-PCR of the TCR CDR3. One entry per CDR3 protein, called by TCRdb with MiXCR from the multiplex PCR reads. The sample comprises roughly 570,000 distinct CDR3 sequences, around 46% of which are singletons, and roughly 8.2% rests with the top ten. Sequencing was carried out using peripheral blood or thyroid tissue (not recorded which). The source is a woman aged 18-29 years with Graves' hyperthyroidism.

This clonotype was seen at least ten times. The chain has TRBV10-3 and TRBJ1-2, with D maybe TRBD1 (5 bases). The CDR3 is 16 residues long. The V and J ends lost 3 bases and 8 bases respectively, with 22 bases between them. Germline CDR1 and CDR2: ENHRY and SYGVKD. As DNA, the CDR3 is TGTGCCATCAGTGATCTTGAAGGGGAGCACTCGGTCGGCTACACCTTC. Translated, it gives CAISDLEGEHSVGYTF.

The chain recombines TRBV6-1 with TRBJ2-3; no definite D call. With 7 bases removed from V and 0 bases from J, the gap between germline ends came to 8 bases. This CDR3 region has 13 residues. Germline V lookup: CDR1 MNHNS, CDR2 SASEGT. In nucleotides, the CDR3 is TGTGCCAGCACAGACCGGAGCACAGATACGCAGTATTTT. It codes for CASTDRSTDTQYF.

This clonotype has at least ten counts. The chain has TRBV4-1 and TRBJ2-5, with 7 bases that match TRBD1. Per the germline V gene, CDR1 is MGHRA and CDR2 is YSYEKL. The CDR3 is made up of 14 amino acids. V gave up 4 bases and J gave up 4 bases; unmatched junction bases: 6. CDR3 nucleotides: TGCGCCAGCAGCCTTCCCTCAGGGGGAGAGACCCAGTACTTC. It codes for CASSLPSGGETQYF.

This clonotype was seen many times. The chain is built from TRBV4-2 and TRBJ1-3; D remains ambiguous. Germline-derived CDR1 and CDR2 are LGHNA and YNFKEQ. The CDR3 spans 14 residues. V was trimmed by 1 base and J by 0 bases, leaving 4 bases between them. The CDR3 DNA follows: TGTGCCAGCAGCCAAGGGGACTCTGGAAACACCATATATTTT. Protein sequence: CASSQGDSGNTIYF.

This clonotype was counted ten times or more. In nucleotides, the CDR3 is TGTGCCAGCAGTGAAGCAGGGGTGGGGAAAGAGACCCAGTACTTC. It encodes CASSEAGVGKETQYF. The chain uses TRBV2 and TRBJ2-5, with D maybe TRBD1 (5 bases). Germline V gene lookup returns CDR1 SNHLY and CDR2 FYNNEI. This CDR3 is 15 amino acids long. The V end was cut by 0 bases, the J end by 3 bases, with 11 bases between.

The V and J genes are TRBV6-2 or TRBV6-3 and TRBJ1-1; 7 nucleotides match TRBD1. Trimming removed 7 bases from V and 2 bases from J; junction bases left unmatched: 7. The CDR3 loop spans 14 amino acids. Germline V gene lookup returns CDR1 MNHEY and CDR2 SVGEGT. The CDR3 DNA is TGTGCCAGCAAACGGGGACAGAGCAACACTGAAGCTTTCTTT. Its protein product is CASKRGQSNTEAFF.

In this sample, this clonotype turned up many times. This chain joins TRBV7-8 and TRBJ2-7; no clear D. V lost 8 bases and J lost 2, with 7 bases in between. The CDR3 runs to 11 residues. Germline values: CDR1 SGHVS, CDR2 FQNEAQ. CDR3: CASADAYEQYF. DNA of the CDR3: TGTGCCAGCGCGGATGCCTACGAGCAGTACTTC.

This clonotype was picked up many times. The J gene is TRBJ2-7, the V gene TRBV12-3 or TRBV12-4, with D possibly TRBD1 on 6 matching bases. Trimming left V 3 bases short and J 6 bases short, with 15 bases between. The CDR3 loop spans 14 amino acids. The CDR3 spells CASSFRGSFSEQYF. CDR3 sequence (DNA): TGTGCCAGCAGTTTCAGGGGTAGCTTTTCCGAGCAGTACTTC.

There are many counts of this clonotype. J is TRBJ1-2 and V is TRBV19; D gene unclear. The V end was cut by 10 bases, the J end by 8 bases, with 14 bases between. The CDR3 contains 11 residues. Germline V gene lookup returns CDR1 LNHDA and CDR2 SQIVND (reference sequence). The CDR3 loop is CATPFGNGYTF. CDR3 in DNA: TGTGCCACCCCCTTTGGTAACGGCTACACCTTC.

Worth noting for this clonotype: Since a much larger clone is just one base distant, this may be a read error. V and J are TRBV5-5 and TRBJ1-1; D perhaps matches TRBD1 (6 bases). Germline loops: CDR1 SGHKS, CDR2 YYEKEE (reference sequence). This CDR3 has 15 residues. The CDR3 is CARSSTGGRPTEAFF. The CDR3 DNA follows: TGTGCCAGGAGCTCTACCGGGGGGCGGCCCACTGAAGCTTTCTTT.

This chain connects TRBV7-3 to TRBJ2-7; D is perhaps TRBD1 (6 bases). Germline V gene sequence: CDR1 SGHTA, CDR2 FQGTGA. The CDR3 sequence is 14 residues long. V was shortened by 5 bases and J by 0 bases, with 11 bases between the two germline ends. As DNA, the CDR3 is TGTGCCAGCAGCCACAGGGAAAGCTCCTACGAGCAGTACTTC. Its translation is CASSHRESSYEQYF.

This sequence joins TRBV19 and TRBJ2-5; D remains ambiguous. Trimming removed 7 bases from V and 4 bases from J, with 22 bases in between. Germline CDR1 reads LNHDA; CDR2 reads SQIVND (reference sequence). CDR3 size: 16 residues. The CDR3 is CASKQASGVIGETQYF. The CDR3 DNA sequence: TGTGCCAGTAAGCAGGCCAGTGGGGTAATCGGAGAGACCCAGTACTTC.

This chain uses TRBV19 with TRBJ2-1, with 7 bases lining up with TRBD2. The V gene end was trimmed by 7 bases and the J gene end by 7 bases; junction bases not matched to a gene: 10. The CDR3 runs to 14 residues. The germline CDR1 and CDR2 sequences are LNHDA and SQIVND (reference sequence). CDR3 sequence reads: CASNGGRSRNEQFF. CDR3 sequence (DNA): TGTGCCAGTAACGGCGGGAGATCTAGGAATGAGCAGTTCTTC.

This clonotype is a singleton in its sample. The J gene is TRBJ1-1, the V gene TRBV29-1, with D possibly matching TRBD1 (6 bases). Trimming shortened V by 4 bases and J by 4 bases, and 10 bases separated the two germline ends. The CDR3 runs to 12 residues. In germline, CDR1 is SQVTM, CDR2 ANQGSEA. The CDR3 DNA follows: TGCAGCGTTGTGGGGGCTGGCACTGAAGCTTTCTTT. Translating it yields CSVVGAGTEAFF. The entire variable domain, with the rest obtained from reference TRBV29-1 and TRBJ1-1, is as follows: SAVISQKPSRDICQRGTSLTIQCQVDSQVTMMFWYRQQPGQSLTLIATANQGSEATYESGFVIDKFPISRPNLTFSTLTVSNMSPEDSSIYLCSVVGAGTEAFFGQGTRLTVV.

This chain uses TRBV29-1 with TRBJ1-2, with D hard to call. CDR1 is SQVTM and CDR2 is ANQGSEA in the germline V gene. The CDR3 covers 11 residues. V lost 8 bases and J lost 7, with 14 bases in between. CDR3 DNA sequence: TGCAGCTTGGAGACGGGTTCTGGCTACACCTTC. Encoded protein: CSLETGSGYTF.

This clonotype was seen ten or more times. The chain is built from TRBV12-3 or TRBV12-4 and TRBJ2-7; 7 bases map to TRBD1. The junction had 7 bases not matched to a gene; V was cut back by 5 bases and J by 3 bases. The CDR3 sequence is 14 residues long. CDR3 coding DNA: TGTGCCAGCAGTCCAACGGACAGGATCTACGAGCAGTACTTC. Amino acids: CASSPTDRIYEQYF.

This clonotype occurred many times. The CDR3 region has the DNA TGTGCCAGCAGCCAGTCCAGGGGGCGTTATGGCTACACCTTC. This translates into CASSQSRGRYGYTF. This chain links TRBV7-9 with TRBJ1-2; 8 nucleotides match TRBD1. The ends lost 5 bases at V and 5 bases at J; junction bases unmatched: 7. CDR1 is SEHNR and CDR2 is FQNEAQ in the germline V gene (reference sequence). The length of the CDR3 is 14 residues.

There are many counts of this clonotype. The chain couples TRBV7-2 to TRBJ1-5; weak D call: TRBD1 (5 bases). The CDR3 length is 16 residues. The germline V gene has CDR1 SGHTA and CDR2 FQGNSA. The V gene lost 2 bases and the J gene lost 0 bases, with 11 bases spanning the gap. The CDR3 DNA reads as TGTGCCAGCAGCTTACGGGGACCTGGTAGCAATCAGCCCCAGCATTTT. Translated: CASSLRGPGSNQPQHF.